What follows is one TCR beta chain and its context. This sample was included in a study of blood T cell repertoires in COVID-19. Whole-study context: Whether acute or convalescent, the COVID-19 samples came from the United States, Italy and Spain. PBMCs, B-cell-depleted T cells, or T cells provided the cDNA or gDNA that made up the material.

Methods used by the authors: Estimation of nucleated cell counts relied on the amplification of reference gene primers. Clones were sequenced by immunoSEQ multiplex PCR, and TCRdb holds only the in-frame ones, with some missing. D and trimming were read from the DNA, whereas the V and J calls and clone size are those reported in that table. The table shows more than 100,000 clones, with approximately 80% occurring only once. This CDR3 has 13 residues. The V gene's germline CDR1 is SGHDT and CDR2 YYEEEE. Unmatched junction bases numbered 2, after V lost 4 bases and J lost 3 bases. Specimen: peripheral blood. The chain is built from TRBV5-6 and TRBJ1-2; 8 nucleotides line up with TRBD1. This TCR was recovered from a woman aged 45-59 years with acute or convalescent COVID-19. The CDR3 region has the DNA TGTGCCAGCAGCCTACAGGGGGACTATGGCTACACCTTC. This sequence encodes CASSLQGDYGYTF.